The 9 T cell receptor beta chains reported below all come from one sample, sequenced in a study of T cells in Graves' hyperthyroidism and ophthalmopathy. Amplification of TCR beta CDR3 regions used RNA as the template. HTBI primers were the set used in a first-round RT-PCR of the TCR CDR3. TCRdb called the multiplex PCR reads again in MiXCR, with one record for every CDR3 protein. Here the sample spans under 400,000 distinct CDR3 sequences, 15% to 20% being singletons. Input material: blood. The receptors here all came from a woman aged 45-65 years with Graves' hyperthyroidism.

This clonotype was picked up a small number of times. The CDR3 nucleotides are TGTGCCAGCAGCTTAAGCCCACAGGGGCCCCAGCATTTT. Its protein product is CASSLSPQGPQHF. The genes are TRBV7-3 and TRBJ1-5, with D tentatively TRBD1 (6 bases). V shed 1 base and J shed 9 bases, with 10 bases lying between them. CDR3 length equals 13 residues. Germline lookup yields CDR1 SGHTA and CDR2 FQGTGA.

In this sample, this clonotype turned up a few times. The V and J genes are TRBV10-3 and TRBJ2-5; possibly TRBD2 for D (7 bases). This CDR3 has 14 residues. Deletions cut 2 bases from V and 1 base from J, with 8 bases between. Germline V lookup: CDR1 ENHRY, CDR2 SYGVKD. CDR3 sequence (DNA): TGTGCCATCAGTGAGCGGGGGGCCCAAGAGACCCAGTACTTC. Translation: CAISERGAQETQYF.

V usage is TRBV20-1 and J usage is TRBJ2-1; maybe TRBD2 (5 bases). This CDR3 is 15 amino acids long. CDR1 DFQATT and CDR2 SNEGSKA come from the germline V gene (reference sequence). The germline V and J ends were trimmed by 0 bases and 9 bases, with 18 bases remaining between them. The CDR3 region is CSARDQDSVGVEQFF. The CDR3, as DNA: TGCAGTGCTAGAGATCAGGACTCCGTGGGAGTTGAGCAGTTCTTC.

This clonotype was picked up many times. The V gene is TRBV3-1, the J gene TRBJ1-5; D is undetermined. Germline V CDR1 and CDR2: LGHDT, YNNKEL (reference sequence). This CDR3 has 14 residues. The V gene lost 0 bases and the J gene lost 0 bases, with 3 bases spanning the gap. The CDR3 bases are TGTGCCAGCAGCCAAGAGGGTAGCAATCAGCCCCAGCATTTT. This encodes CASSQEGSNQPQHF.

The chain combines TRBV6-1 with TRBJ2-7; D gene uncertain. The V gene's germline CDR1 is MNHNS and CDR2 SASEGT. V lost 4 bases to trimming and J lost 2 bases, with 24 bases between them. This CDR3 region has 18 residues. The CDR3 coding sequence is TGTGCCAGCAGTGCCCCCTTGTACGTACCCGGGCATACCTACGAGCAGTACTTC. It is translated as CASSAPLYVPGHTYEQYF.

The DNA for the CDR3 is TGTGCCAGCAGCGTAGATCAGGGGGCGACCCAGTACTTC. Translated, it gives CASSVDQGATQYF. The rearrangement links TRBV9 to TRBJ2-5; the match to TRBD1 covers 8 bases. Germline CDR1 and CDR2: SGDLS and YYNGEE. The CDR3 is 13 amino acids. V was pared by 0 bases and J by 7 bases, with 2 bases of the junction left unmatched.

This clonotype showed up just a few times. This chain connects TRBV19 to TRBJ2-1; TRBD1 matches at 7 bases. CDR1 and CDR2 (germline): LNHDA, SQIVND (reference sequence). The CDR3 consists of 14 residues. V dropped 2 bases and J dropped 7; count of bases not matched to a gene: 5. This chain's CDR3 is CASSISVRGNEQFF. CDR3 DNA sequence: TGTGCCAGTAGTATAAGCGTCAGGGGGAATGAGCAGTTCTTC. The full variable domain, completed using reference TRBV19 and TRBJ2-1, is DGGITQSPKYLFRKEGQNVTLSCEQNLNHDAMYWYRQDPGQGLRLIYYSQIVNDFQKGDIAEGYSVSREKKESFPLTVTSAQKNPTAFYLCASSISVRGNEQFFGPGTRLTVL.

This clonotype was seen many times. CDR3 sequence reads: CASSQENEKLFF. The DNA of the CDR3 is TGTGCCAGCAGCCAAGAGAATGAAAAACTGTTTTTT. This chain joins TRBV3-1 and TRBJ1-4; D call uncertain. V shed 0 bases and J shed 5 bases, with 1 base lying between them. Germline CDR1 LGHDT, CDR2 YNNKEL (reference sequence). There are 12 residues in the CDR3.

This clonotype was counted a few times. The rearrangement joins TRBV9 to TRBJ2-3; the D call may be TRBD1 or TRBD2 (5 bases each). Trimming removed 0 bases at V and 13 bases at J, with 15 bases between. Per the germline V gene, CDR1 is SGDLS and CDR2 is YYNGEE. This CDR3 region has 13 residues. The CDR3 DNA follows: TGTGCCAGCAGCGTAGCTCTGGGGGAGCTTGAGTATTTT. It specifies CASSVALGELEYF.